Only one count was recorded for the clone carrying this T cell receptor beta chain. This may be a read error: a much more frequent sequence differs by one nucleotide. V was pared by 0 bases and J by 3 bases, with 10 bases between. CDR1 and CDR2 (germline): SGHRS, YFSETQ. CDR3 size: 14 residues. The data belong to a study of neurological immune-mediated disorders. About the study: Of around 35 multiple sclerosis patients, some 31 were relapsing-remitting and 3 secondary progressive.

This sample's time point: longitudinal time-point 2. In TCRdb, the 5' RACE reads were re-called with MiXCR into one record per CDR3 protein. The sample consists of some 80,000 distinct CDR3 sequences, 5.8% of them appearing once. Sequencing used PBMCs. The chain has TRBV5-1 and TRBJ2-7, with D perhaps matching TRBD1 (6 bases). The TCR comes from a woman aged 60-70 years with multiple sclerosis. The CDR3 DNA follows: TGCGCCAGCAGCTTGGCGGTACAGGGCTACGAGCAGTACTTC. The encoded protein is CASSLAVQGYEQYF.